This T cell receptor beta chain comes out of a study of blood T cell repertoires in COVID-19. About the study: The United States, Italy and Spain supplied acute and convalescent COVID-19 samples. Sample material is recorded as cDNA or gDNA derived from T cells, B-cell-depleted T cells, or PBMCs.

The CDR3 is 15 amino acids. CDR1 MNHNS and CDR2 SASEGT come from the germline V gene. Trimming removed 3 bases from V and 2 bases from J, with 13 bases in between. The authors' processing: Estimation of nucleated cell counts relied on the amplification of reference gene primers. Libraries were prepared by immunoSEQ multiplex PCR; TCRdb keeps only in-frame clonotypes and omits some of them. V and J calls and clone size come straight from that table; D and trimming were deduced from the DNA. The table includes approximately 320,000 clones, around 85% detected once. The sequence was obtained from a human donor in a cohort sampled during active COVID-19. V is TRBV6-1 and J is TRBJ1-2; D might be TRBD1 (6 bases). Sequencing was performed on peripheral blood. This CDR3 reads CASSDQTGPNYGYTF. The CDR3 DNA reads TGTGCCAGCAGTGACCAGACAGGACCGAACTATGGCTACACCTTC.